This note documents a single T cell receptor (beta chain) sequence. The data belong to a study of T cells in Graves' hyperthyroidism and ophthalmopathy. Amplification of TCR beta CDR3 regions was performed using RNA transcripts as template. The HTBI primer set served for first-round RT-PCR of the TCR CDR3. Each CDR3 protein is one row after TCRdb ran MiXCR on the multiplex PCR reads. This sample carries fewer than 650,000 distinct CDR3 sequences, roughly 14% of them seen once, and the ten largest clones take more than 4.5%. The CDR3 extends over 12 amino acids. The V and J ends lost 4 bases and 12 bases respectively, with 13 bases between them. Germline V gene lookup returns CDR1 SGHNT and CDR2 YENEEA.

The chain carries TRBV11-3 and TRBJ2-4; D call uncertain. The sample consisted of blood. The receptor was isolated from a woman under 40 with Graves' hyperthyroidism that later progressed to Graves' ophthalmopathy. This CDR3 is CASSSIDEDQYF. The CDR3 nucleotides are TGTGCCAGCAGCTCAATCGACGAGGATCAGTACTTC.